The text below deals with one T cell receptor beta chain. The antigen is unknown. Treatment indicated: around 19 received Ad26.COV2.S at low or high dose, single or two shots; 5 received placebo; per-sample allocation not given. The samples were gathered on day 63 after the first injection of vaccine or placebo. What was given as vaccine was an Ad26 vector encoding Wuhan-strain SARS-CoV-2 spike. The table came from immunoSEQ multiplex PCR; TCRdb's copy has only in-frame clones and leaves some out. Of about 680,000 clones listed, roughly nine tenths are singletons. The data were obtained in a study of Ad26.COV2.S vaccination and SARS-CoV-2 variants. Study-level points and caveats: Spike-specific TCR breadth was greater in vaccine than placebo recipients.

The CDR3 covers 14 residues. Looked up from germline, CDR1 is GTSNPN and CDR2 is SVGIG (reference sequence). V was cut by 2 bases and J by 4 bases, with 12 bases left in between. The TCR sequence derives from a person between 18 and 60 years old who received the Ad26.COV2.S COVID-19 vaccine or a placebo. The sequencing here drew on peripheral blood, taken in a trial of Ad26.COV2.S vaccine versus placebo. The chain links TRBV30 to TRBJ1-3; tentative D call: TRBD1 (5 bases). In DNA form, the CDR3 reads TGTGCCTGGAGTCCTTGGGACGGCGGAAACACCATATATTTT. Amino acid sequence: CAWSPWDGGNTIYF.